This is a list of T cell receptor beta chains from one sample in a study of CD8+ T cells in alopecia areata. The table came from immunoSEQ multiplex PCR; TCRdb's copy has only in-frame clones and leaves some out. The sample includes about 140,000 clones, about 85% of them seen just once. This sample comprised CD8+ T cells sorted from blood, obtained at week 4, from a patient treated with tofacitinib. Source of these receptors: a human donor with alopecia areata. CDR3s leave out the opening cysteine and the closing phenylalanine or tryptophan. The order of the fields is J gene, V gene, clone size, CDR3 protein. Clone size, where shown, is once, few, many, or a class for clones that have expanded.

j_gene: TRBJ2-7
v_gene: TRBV5-1
abundance: NA
CDR3aa: ASSFYSGREQY

j_gene: TRBJ2-1
v_gene: TRBV7-9
abundance: NA
CDR3aa: ASSGTGTGDYNEQF

j_gene: TRBJ1-2
v_gene: TRBV4-1
abundance: NA
CDR3aa: ASSQELTGNYGYT

j_gene: TRBJ2-7
v_gene: TRBV6-6
abundance: NA
CDR3aa: ASSLTGIGSYEQY

j_gene: TRBJ2-1
v_gene: TRBV10-2
abundance: NA
CDR3aa: ASSEPGNIVSGEQF

j_gene: TRBJ1-6
v_gene: TRBV10-3
abundance: NA
CDR3aa: AISELYGHSPLH

j_gene: TRBJ2-3
v_gene: TRBV27
abundance: once
CDR3aa: ASSPGLAGDTQY

j_gene: TRBJ2-5
v_gene: TRBV7-9
abundance: NA
CDR3aa: ASSKLGEVQY

j_gene: TRBJ1-2
v_gene: TRBV27
abundance: NA
CDR3aa: AIVPEGQINYGYT

j_gene: TRBJ2-5
v_gene: TRBV19
abundance: NA
CDR3aa: ATEDPSSGRQETQY

j_gene: TRBJ2-1
v_gene: TRBV30
abundance: NA
CDR3aa: AWSWDSSSYNEQF

j_gene: TRBJ2-3
v_gene: TRBV30
abundance: once
CDR3aa: AWSGLAGRRTDTQY

j_gene: TRBJ2-7
v_gene: TRBV6-5
abundance: NA
CDR3aa: ASTRGTLEEQY

j_gene: TRBJ2-1
v_gene: TRBV7-7
abundance: NA
CDR3aa: ASSLADSPNEQF

j_gene: TRBJ2-5
v_gene: TRBV7-6
abundance: NA
CDR3aa: ASSFPPGGVETQY

j_gene: TRBJ2-3
v_gene: TRBV27
abundance: NA
CDR3aa: ASSHLSGSFTDTQY

j_gene: TRBJ1-2
v_gene: TRBV6-5
abundance: NA
CDR3aa: ASRGGGMSGYT

j_gene: TRBJ2-7
v_gene: TRBV18
abundance: NA
CDR3aa: ASSPDTSYYEQY

j_gene: TRBJ2-7
v_gene: TRBV4-1
abundance: NA
CDR3aa: ASSQLITGGYEQY

j_gene: TRBJ2-3
v_gene: TRBV27
abundance: NA
CDR3aa: ASSPNWNSVTDTQY

j_gene: TRBJ2-3
v_gene: TRBV5-4
abundance: NA
CDR3aa: ASSLEYGFNTDTQY

j_gene: TRBJ2-7
v_gene: TRBV6-1
abundance: NA
CDR3aa: ASSERGPYEQY

j_gene: TRBJ2-7
v_gene: TRBV4-2
abundance: NA
CDR3aa: ASSQEQRVYEQY

j_gene: TRBJ2-3
v_gene: TRBV6-1
abundance: few
CDR3aa: ASSERLTGADTQY

j_gene: TRBJ2-7
v_gene: TRBV11-2
abundance: NA
CDR3aa: ASSLGGGSYEQY

j_gene: TRBJ2-2
v_gene: TRBV2
abundance: NA
CDR3aa: ASGTGELF

j_gene: TRBJ2-3
v_gene: TRBV30
abundance: NA
CDR3aa: AWSVSGGGRDTQY

j_gene: TRBJ2-7
v_gene: TRBV30
abundance: few
CDR3aa: AWEDAGEQY

j_gene: TRBJ2-1
v_gene: TRBV5-4
abundance: NA
CDR3aa: ASSFGQGEF

j_gene: TRBJ2-7
v_gene: TRBV27
abundance: few
CDR3aa: ASSFTGGSFLLYEQY

j_gene: TRBJ2-7
v_gene: TRBV11-2
abundance: NA
CDR3aa: ASSPTGPYEQY

j_gene: TRBJ1-1
v_gene: TRBV27
abundance: NA
CDR3aa: ASSSASRTEAF